Sequencing of this TCR beta chain was carried out in a study of T cells expressing NK-cell markers. The CDR3 consists of 13 residues. Per the germline V gene, CDR1 is KGHDR and CDR2 is SFDVKD. About this clonotype: Antigen: not known.

General study results and limits: More than five donors showed dominant NKG2C+ clonotypes comprising roughly 1.0-7.5% of their CD8+ T cells.

From the 5' RACE reads, TCRdb lists one entry per CDR3 protein and no DNA. This sample's clone table lists a few hundred thousand distinct CDR3 sequences. The sequenced material came from blood T cells: a sorted CD56 or NKG2C T cell subset, CD4+ or CD8+ T cells, or bulk PBMC T cells (not recorded which). The clonotype was recovered from a man aged 18 to 29 in good health. The rearrangement uses TRBV24-1 and TRBJ2-6. CDR3 sequence reads: CATEKSGANVLTF.